Each of the 32 T cell receptor beta chains below was sequenced from the same sample in a study of T cell responses to AZD1222 COVID-19 vaccine. Generated by immunoSEQ multiplex PCR, the TCRdb table keeps only in-frame clones and is missing some. Among some 170,000 clones, 85% to 95% were seen once, and the ten largest hold around 1%. The sequences come from peripheral blood, collected 28 days after the second dose of the MenACWY control vaccine. These receptors originate from an adult who received the MenACWY meningococcal vaccine as a control.

The gene calls are TRBV19 and TRBJ1-2, with D perhaps matching TRBD1 (5 bases). Germline loops: CDR1 LNHDA, CDR2 SQIVND (reference sequence). The CDR3 runs to 15 residues. Trimming stripped 1 base from V and 0 bases from J, with 9 bases between. CDR3 amino acids: CASSIGDRTNYGYTF. For the CDR3, the DNA is TGTGCCAGTAGTATAGGAGACAGAACTAACTATGGCTACACCTTC. Full variable domain (missing parts from reference TRBV19 and TRBJ1-2): DGGITQSPKYLFRKEGQNVTLSCEQNLNHDAMYWYRQDPGQGLRLIYYSQIVNDFQKGDIAEGYSVSREKKESFPLTVTSAQKNPTAFYLCASSIGDRTNYGYTFGSGTRLTVV.

The chain joins TRBV7-3 to TRBJ2-7; 8 bases are shared with TRBD1. Germline values: CDR1 SGHTA, CDR2 FQGTGA. After removal of 5 bases from V and 1 base from J, the junction contained 4 bases not matched to a gene. There are 14 residues in the CDR3. The CDR3 region has the DNA TGTGCCAGCAGCCGGGACAGGTTTTCCTACGAGCAGTACTTC. Amino acids: CASSRDRFSYEQYF.

This chain uses TRBV11-3 with TRBJ2-2; a weak D match, TRBD1 (5 bases). Trimming shortened V by 5 bases and J by 7 bases, and 14 bases separated the two germline ends. The CDR3 length is 14 residues. The germline V gene has CDR1 SGHNT and CDR2 YENEEA. The CDR3 loop reads CASSPRAGRGELFF. CDR3 coding DNA: TGTGCCAGCAGCCCTCGGGCAGGGCGCGGGGAGCTGTTTTTT.

V gene TRBV12-3 or TRBV12-4 combines with J gene TRBJ1-2, with TRBD1 as a possible D gene (5 bases). The V and J ends lost 1 base and 8 bases respectively, with 8 bases between them. There are 12 residues in the CDR3. For the CDR3, the DNA is TGTGCCAGCAGTTTAGTAGGGACGGGCTACACCTTC. Translating it yields CASSLVGTGYTF.

The CDR3 DNA follows: TGCGCCAGCAGCTTGGGACAGGGCAACGAGCAGTACTTC. The encoded protein is CASSLGQGNEQYF. The chain uses TRBV5-1 and TRBJ2-7, with 7 bases lining up with TRBD1. V shed 0 bases and J 5 bases; nucleotides not matched to a gene: 2. Germline V gives CDR1 SGHRS, CDR2 YFSETQ. The CDR3 consists of 13 residues.

The chain employs TRBV28 and TRBJ1-1; D perhaps matches TRBD1 (6 bases). Looked up from germline, CDR1 is MDHEN and CDR2 is SYDVKM. The CDR3 has 12 residues. V dropped 4 bases and J dropped 12 bases, with 15 bases sitting between them. CDR3 region: CASSSSGTSPFF. The CDR3 DNA follows: TGTGCCAGCAGTTCCTCCGGGACAAGTCCTTTCTTT.

This clone has just one count. This chain uses TRBV10-2 with TRBJ1-3; TRBD1 matches 7 bases. In germline, CDR1 is WSHSY, CDR2 SAAADI. The CDR3 sequence is 15 residues long. V trimming: 5 bases; J trimming: 0 bases; junction bases outside the gene matches: 4. The DNA of the CDR3 is TGCGCCAGCAGTCTCCCAGGGGGCTCTGGAAACACCATATATTTT. Amino acid sequence: CASSLPGGSGNTIYF.

This clone was seen a handful of times. The gene calls are TRBV5-4 and TRBJ2-1, with D uncertain. Per the germline V gene, CDR1 is SGHNT and CDR2 is YYREEE (reference sequence). Trimming took 4 bases from V and 6 from J, leaving 5 bases between them. The CDR3 has 11 amino acids. CDR3 loop: CASSRFNEQFF. The DNA for the CDR3 is TGTGCCAGCAGCCGTTTCAATGAGCAGTTCTTC.

V and J are TRBV5-1 and TRBJ1-1; TRBD1 is a possible D gene (5 bases). This CDR3 region has 14 residues. The germline V gene has CDR1 SGHRS and CDR2 YFSETQ. V was shortened by 3 bases and J by 1 base, with 10 bases between the two germline ends. CDR3 loop: CASSSGTENTEAFF. Here the CDR3 DNA reads TGCGCCAGCAGCTCCGGGACCGAGAACACTGAAGCTTTCTTT.

V is TRBV9 and J is TRBJ1-2; no definite D call. This CDR3 has 14 residues. Deletions cut 1 base from V and 3 bases from J, with 10 bases between. The germline CDR1 and CDR2 sequences are SGDLS and YYNGEE. CDR3 bases: TGTGCCAGCAGCGTAAGCGGGGTGGACTATGGCTACACCTTC. Residues: CASSVSGVDYGYTF.

This clone was seen just once. The J gene is TRBJ1-5, the V gene TRBV6-5; D may be TRBD1 (5 bases). V lost 6 bases to trimming and J lost 2 bases, with 14 bases between them. Germline values: CDR1 MNHEY, CDR2 SVGAGI. The CDR3 sequence is 15 residues long. Written as DNA, the CDR3 is TGTGCCAGCAGGTCCCAGCTGGGGGGCAATCAGCCCCAGCATTTT. Residues: CASRSQLGGNQPQHF.

The chain links TRBV7-8 to TRBJ1-1; 8 nucleotides line up with TRBD1. V lost 4 bases to trimming and J lost 1 base; unmatched junction nucleotides: 5. This CDR3 is built from 15 residues. Germline assignment: CDR1 SGHVS and CDR2 FQNEAQ. CDR3 region: CASSWRTGPNTEAFF. The CDR3, as DNA: TGTGCCAGCAGCTGGAGGACAGGGCCGAACACTGAAGCTTTCTTT.

The gene calls are TRBV5-1 and TRBJ1-6; TRBD1 is a possible D gene (6 bases). The CDR3 is 16 residues long. Trimming removed 3 bases from V and 7 bases from J, with 17 bases in between. Germline loops: CDR1 SGHRS, CDR2 YFSETQ. CDR3 loop: CASSYGTGKSNSPLHF. The CDR3 DNA reads as TGCGCCAGCAGCTACGGAACAGGGAAATCGAATTCACCCCTCCACTTT.

J is TRBJ1-3 and V is TRBV6-5, with D unclear. Trimming took 4 bases from V and 0 from J, leaving 4 bases between them. The CDR3 is 13 amino acids. CDR1 MNHEY and CDR2 SVGAGI come from the germline V gene. Written as DNA, the CDR3 is TGTGCCAGCAGTTCGTTCTCTGGAAACACCATATATTTT. Translated, it gives CASSSFSGNTIYF.

V usage is TRBV6-4 and J usage is TRBJ1-2, with 9 bases aligning to TRBD1. Per germline, CDR1 MRHNA and CDR2 SNTAGT. CDR3 length equals 14 residues. V lost 6 bases to trimming and J lost 2 bases; unmatched junction nucleotides: 4. CDR3 protein: CASRATGGNYGYTF. The CDR3 bases are TGTGCCAGCAGGGCGACAGGGGGGAACTATGGCTACACCTTC.

DNA of the CDR3: TGCAGTGCTGTGGACGCCGACGAGCAGTACTTC. Protein sequence: CSAVDADEQYF. The chain joins TRBV20-1 to TRBJ2-7; no clear D. V was clipped by 5 bases and J by 5 bases, with 10 bases between them. Germline values: CDR1 DFQATT, CDR2 SNEGSKA (reference sequence). This CDR3 has 11 residues.

The J gene is TRBJ2-5, the V gene TRBV7-9; D remains ambiguous. Germline values: CDR1 SEHNR, CDR2 FQNEAQ (reference sequence). The CDR3 sequence is 8 residues long. Trimming took off 5 bases at V and 9 bases at J, with 1 base between the two ends. In DNA form, the CDR3 reads TGTGCCAGCAGCCCCCAGTACTTC. Encoded protein: CASSPQYF.

The V and J genes are TRBV18 and TRBJ2-2, with TRBD2 identical over 7 bases. The CDR3 runs 17 residues. V dropped 0 bases and J dropped 5; count of bases not matched to a gene: 9. CDR1 is KGHSH, CDR2 LQKENI, per germline. The CDR3 loop is CASSPPSEAGRTGELFF. DNA of the CDR3: TGTGCCAGCTCACCACCGTCGGAAGCGGGGCGGACCGGGGAGCTGTTTTTT.

The chain carries TRBV5-1 and TRBJ1-2, with 8 bases aligning to TRBD1. The V gene end was trimmed by 1 base and the J gene end by 6 bases; junction bases not matched to a gene: 8. CDR3 length: 15 residues. The germline CDR1 and CDR2 sequences are SGHRS and YFSETQ. The CDR3 protein is CASSLTGGRSDGYTF. The CDR3 DNA sequence: TGCGCCAGCAGCTTGACAGGGGGTAGAAGCGATGGCTACACCTTC.

The V gene is TRBV11-2, the J gene TRBJ2-7; D is uncertain. Germline V CDR1 and CDR2: SGHAT, FQNNGV. CDR3 size: 12 residues. V was pared by 2 bases and J by 0 bases, with 2 bases between. CDR3 nucleotides: TGTGCCAGCAGCTTACCCTCCTACGAGCAGTACTTC. Its translation is CASSLPSYEQYF.

The V call is TRBV4-3, the J call TRBJ2-3; unclear D gene. CDR3 length equals 16 residues. The germline gives CDR1 LGHNA, CDR2 YSLEER. The V end lost 0 bases, the J end lost 4 bases, and 14 bases lay between the germline ends. CDR3 bases: TGCGCCAGCAGCCAAGAGGTACCGGGTTCGGCAGATACGCAGTATTTT. Encoded protein: CASSQEVPGSADTQYF.

This clone occurred once. Written as DNA, the CDR3 is TGTGCCAGCAGTTACTCGCATAATTCACCCCTCCACTTT. Encoded protein: CASSYSHNSPLHF. This chain joins TRBV6-5 and TRBJ1-6; no definite D call. Trimming took off 0 bases at V and 5 bases at J, with 2 bases between the two ends. The CDR3 consists of 13 residues. Per germline, CDR1 MNHEY and CDR2 SVGAGI.

The chain couples TRBV3-1 (or the pseudogene TRBV3-2) to TRBJ1-1; D unclear. The CDR3 contains 13 residues. CDR1 and CDR2 (germline): LGHDT, YNNKEL (reference sequence). Trimming left V 1 base short and J 1 base short, with 4 bases between. CDR3 sequence: CASSQAENTEAFF. The CDR3 nucleotides read TGTGCCAGCAGCCAAGCAGAGAACACTGAAGCTTTCTTT.

The rearrangement joins TRBV18 to TRBJ2-7, with 9 bases fitting TRBD1. The germline V gene encodes CDR1 KGHSH and CDR2 LQKENI. Germline trimming cut 6 bases from V and 1 base from J; bases unmatched to any gene: 4. This CDR3 spans 14 amino acids. CDR3 residues: CASSDGTGSYEQYF. The CDR3 DNA is TGTGCCAGCTCCGACGGGACAGGGTCCTACGAGCAGTACTTC.

V usage is TRBV5-1 and J usage is TRBJ1-1; D is ambiguous. Germline CDR1 is SGHRS and CDR2 is YFSETQ. This CDR3 has 11 residues. V was cut by 4 bases and J by 6 bases, with 7 bases left in between. CDR3 sequence reads: CASSRESEAFF. Written as DNA, the CDR3 is TGCGCCAGCAGCAGGGAATCTGAAGCTTTCTTT. Filled out from reference TRBV5-1 and TRBJ1-1, the complete variable domain reads KAGVTQTPRYLIKTRGQQVTLSCSPISGHRSVSWYQQTPGQGLQFLFEYFSETQRNKGNFPGRFSGRQFSNSRSEMNVSTLELGDSALYLCASSRESEAFFGQGTRLTVV.

The chain uses TRBV4-3 and TRBJ2-2; unclear D gene. This CDR3 spans 16 amino acids. The V gene lost 0 bases and the J gene lost 6 bases, with 14 bases spanning the gap. Germline-derived CDR1 and CDR2 are LGHNA and YSLEER. The CDR3 sequence is CASSQELAGRAGELFF. The CDR3, as DNA: TGCGCCAGCAGCCAAGAGTTGGCCGGAAGGGCCGGGGAGCTGTTTTTT.

The V gene is TRBV7-9, the J gene TRBJ1-2; 8 positions agree with TRBD1. V gave up 6 bases and J gave up 8 bases; unmatched junction bases: 17. From germline, CDR1 is SEHNR and CDR2 FQNEAQ (reference sequence). The CDR3 totals 16 residues. CDR3 sequence: CASSPSLERTGPGYTF. CDR3 DNA: TGTGCCAGCAGTCCAAGCCTTGAAAGGACAGGGCCGGGCTACACCTTC.

The gene calls are TRBV6-5 and TRBJ2-1; D possibly corresponds to TRBD1 (7 bases). Germline CDR1 is MNHEY and CDR2 is SVGAGI. The germline V and J ends were trimmed by 5 bases and 2 bases, with 13 bases remaining between them. The CDR3 extends over 15 amino acids. This CDR3 reads CASSQEGAPYNEQFF. CDR3 nucleotide sequence: TGTGCCAGCAGTCAGGAGGGGGCCCCCTACAATGAGCAGTTCTTC.

The rearrangement links TRBV4-1 to TRBJ1-1; D is undetermined. Per germline, CDR1 MGHRA and CDR2 YSYEKL. CDR3 size: 14 residues. The V end was cut by 0 bases, the J end by 4 bases, with 9 bases between. CDR3 protein: CASSQEGFGTEAFF. CDR3 nucleotides: TGCGCCAGCAGCCAAGAAGGGTTTGGCACTGAAGCTTTCTTT.

The chain recombines TRBV3-1 (or the pseudogene TRBV3-2) with TRBJ2-3; perhaps TRBD2 as D (5 bases). Between the trimmed V and J ends, which lost 4 bases and 4 bases, there was a span of 18 bases. This CDR3 region has 16 residues. CDR1 LGHDT and CDR2 YNNKEL come from the germline V gene (reference sequence). The CDR3 region is CASSRGSLSGSDTQYF. CDR3 coding DNA: TGTGCCAGCAGCCGGGGATCTCTAAGCGGTTCAGATACGCAGTATTTT.

Only one count was recorded for this clone. The chain has TRBV10-3 and TRBJ2-7; D is uncertain. CDR3 length: 13 amino acids. Germline-derived CDR1 and CDR2 are ENHRY and SYGVKD. V gave up 6 bases and J gave up 4 bases, with 13 bases separating them. The DNA for the CDR3 is TGTGCCATCAGGAGGACGGCAGATTACGAGCAGTACTTC. Translating gives CAIRRTADYEQYF.

This chain joins TRBV13 and TRBJ1-1; D call uncertain. Germline V gene sequence: CDR1 PRHDT, CDR2 FYEKMQ (reference sequence). Deletions cut 0 bases from V and 2 bases from J, with 10 bases between. The CDR3 has 15 amino acids. The CDR3 bases are TGTGCCAGCAGCTTAGGGCAAGTACTAAACACTGAAGCTTTCTTT. Translating it yields CASSLGQVLNTEAFF.